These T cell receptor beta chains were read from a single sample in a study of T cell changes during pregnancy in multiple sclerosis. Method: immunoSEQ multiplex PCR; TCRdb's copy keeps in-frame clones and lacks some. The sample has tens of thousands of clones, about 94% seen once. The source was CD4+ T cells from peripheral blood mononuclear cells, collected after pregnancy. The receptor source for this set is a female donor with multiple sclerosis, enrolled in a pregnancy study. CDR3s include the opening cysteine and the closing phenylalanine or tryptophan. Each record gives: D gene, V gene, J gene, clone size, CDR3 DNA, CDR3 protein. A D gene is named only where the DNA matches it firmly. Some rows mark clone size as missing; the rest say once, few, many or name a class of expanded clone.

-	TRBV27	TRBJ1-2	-	TGTGCCAGCAGTTCGGCAAAAGGCGGCCCCTATGGCTACACCTTC	CASSSAKGGPYGYTF
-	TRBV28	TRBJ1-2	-	TGTGCCAGCAGGCCGACAGGCTACTATGGCTACACCTTC	CASRPTGYYGYTF
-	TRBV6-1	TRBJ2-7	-	TGTGCCAGCAGCCGAGGGCGAGGCTACGAGCAGTACTTC	CASSRGRGYEQYF
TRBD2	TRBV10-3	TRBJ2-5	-	TGTGCCACCGATAAATCTAGCGGGAGGGAGACCCAGTACTTC	CATDKSSGRETQYF
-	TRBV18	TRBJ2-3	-	TGTGCCAGCTCACCACCGGTCGGGACAGATACGCAGTATTTT	CASSPPVGTDTQYF
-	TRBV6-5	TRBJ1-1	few	TGTGCCAGCAGTTACAGCGGCTTTGTAGCTTTCTTT	CASSYSGFVAFF
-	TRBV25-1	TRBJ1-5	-	TGTGCCAGCACAGGGTTTGGGGATCAGCCCCAGCATTTT	CASTGFGDQPQHF
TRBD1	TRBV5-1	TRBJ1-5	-	TGCGCCAGCAGCCCTACCGGACAGGGCTACAATCAGCCCCAGCATTTT	CASSPTGQGYNQPQHF
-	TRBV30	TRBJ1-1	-	TGTGCCTGCAGGTTCACTGAAGCTTTCTTT	CACRFTEAFF
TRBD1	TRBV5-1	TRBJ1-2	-	TGCGCCAGCAGCTTGGGGCCGGGACAGGGCGACTATGGCTACACCTTC	CASSLGPGQGDYGYTF
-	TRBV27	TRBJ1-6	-	TGTGCCAGCAGTCCCCAGCGGGCTACAATTGTAACCCTCCACTTT	CASSPQRATIVTLHF
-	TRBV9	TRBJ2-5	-	TGTGCCTCGGGGGGCGGGGAGAGGTATGAGACCCAGTACTTC	CASGGGERYETQYF
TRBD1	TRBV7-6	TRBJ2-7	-	TGTGCCAGCAGCCTGAAAGCCTCGGGACAGGGTGAACTTACGTGGGAGCAGTACTTC	CASSLKASGQGELTWEQYF
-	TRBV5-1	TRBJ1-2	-	TGCGCCAGCAGGCCCAGAGAGGGAAGCGGCTATGGCTACACCTTC	CASRPREGSGYGYTF
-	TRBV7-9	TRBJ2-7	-	TGTGCCAGCAGCAAACAGGAGTGGAGCTCCTACGAGCAGTACTTC	CASSKQEWSSYEQYF
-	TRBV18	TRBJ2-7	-	TGTGCCAGCTCACTAGCGGAGAGCTCCTACGAGCAGTACTTC	CASSLAESSYEQYF
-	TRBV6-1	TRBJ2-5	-	TGTGCCAGCAGTGAGGCCCTCTACGGGGCCCAGTACTTC	CASSEALYGAQYF